This T cell receptor beta chain was identified in a study of cytomegalovirus exposure and HLA in healthy donors. The V gene's germline CDR1 is SGDLS and CDR2 YYNGEE. CDR3 length equals 16 residues. V was clipped by 0 bases and J by 1 base; unmatched bases: 3. As for this clone: Antigen unknown.

Amplification used 60 Vbeta primers and 13 Jbeta primers. Repertoires were generated with immunoSEQ multiplex PCR, while TCRdb's copy carries only in-frame clones and drops some. The sample yields 95,000 to 150,000 clones, about 80% seen once. General study points: With later analysis, a missense DCLRE1C variant became linked to TCR beta V- and J-gene trimming.

The clonotype comes from a woman between 50 and 59 years old in good health and CMV-seropositive. Source material: PBMCs. The rearrangement links TRBV9 to TRBJ2-3; 9 bases are a match to TRBD2. CDR3 protein: CASSVGAGGGTDTQYF. The CDR3 region has the DNA TGTGCCAGCAGCGTAGGGGCGGGAGGGGGCACAGATACGCAGTATTTT.